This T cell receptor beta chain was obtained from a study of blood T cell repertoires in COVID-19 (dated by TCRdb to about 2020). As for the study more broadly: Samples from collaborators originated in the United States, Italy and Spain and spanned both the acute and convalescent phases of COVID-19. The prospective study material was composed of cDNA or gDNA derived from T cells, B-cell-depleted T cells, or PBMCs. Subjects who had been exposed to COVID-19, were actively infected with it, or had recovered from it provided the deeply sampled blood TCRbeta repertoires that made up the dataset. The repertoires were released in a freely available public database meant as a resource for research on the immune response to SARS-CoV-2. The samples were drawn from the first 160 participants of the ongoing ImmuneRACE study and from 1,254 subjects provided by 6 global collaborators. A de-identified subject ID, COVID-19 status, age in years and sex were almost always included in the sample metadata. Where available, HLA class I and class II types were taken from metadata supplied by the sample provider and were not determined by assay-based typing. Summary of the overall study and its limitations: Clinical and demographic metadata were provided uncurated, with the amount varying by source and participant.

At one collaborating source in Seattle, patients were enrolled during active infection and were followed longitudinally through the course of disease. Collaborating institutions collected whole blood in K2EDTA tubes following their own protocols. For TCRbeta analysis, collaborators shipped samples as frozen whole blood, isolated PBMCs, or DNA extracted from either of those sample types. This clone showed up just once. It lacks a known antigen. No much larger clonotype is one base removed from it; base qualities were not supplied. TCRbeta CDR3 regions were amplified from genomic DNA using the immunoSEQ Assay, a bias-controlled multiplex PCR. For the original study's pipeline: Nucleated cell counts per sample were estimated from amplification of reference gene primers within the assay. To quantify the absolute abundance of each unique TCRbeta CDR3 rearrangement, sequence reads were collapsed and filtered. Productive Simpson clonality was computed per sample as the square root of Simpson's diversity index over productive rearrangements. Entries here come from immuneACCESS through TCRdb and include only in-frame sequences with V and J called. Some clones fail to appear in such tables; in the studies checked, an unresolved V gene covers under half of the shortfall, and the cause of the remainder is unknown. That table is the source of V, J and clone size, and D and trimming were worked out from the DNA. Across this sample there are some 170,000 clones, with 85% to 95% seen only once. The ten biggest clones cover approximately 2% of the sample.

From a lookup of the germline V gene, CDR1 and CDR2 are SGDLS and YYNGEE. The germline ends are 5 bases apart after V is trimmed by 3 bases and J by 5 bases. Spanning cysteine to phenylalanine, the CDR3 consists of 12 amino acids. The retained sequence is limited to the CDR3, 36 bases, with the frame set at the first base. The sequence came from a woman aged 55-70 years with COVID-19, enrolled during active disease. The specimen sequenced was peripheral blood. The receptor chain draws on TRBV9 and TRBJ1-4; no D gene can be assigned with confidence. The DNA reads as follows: TGTGCCAGCAGCGCGTCGAATGAAAAACTGTTTTTT. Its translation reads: CASSASNEKLFF.